This TCR beta chain was captured by sequencing in a study of blood T cell repertoires in COVID-19. Background on the study: Both acute and convalescent COVID-19 samples were obtained from the United States, Italy and Spain. PBMCs, B-cell-depleted T cells, or T cells provided the cDNA or gDNA that made up the material.

Authors' analysis steps: From reference gene primer amplification, estimates of nucleated cell counts were derived. Produced via immunoSEQ multiplex PCR; TCRdb's table is partial and in-frame only. D and trimming come from the DNA, and the V and J calls and clone size come from that table. The sample has around 300,000 clones, roughly 86% seen once. As concerns this clone: The sample has other DNA sequences that encode this CDR3 too.

Trimming cost V 3 bases and J 0 bases; bases outside gene matches: 1. CDR1 is MNHEY and CDR2 is SMNVEV in the germline V gene (reference sequence). This CDR3 contains 15 residues. This clonotype originated in a young woman who had recovered from COVID-19. The chain links TRBV27 to TRBJ2-1; 8 nucleotides align to TRBD2. The sequenced material came from peripheral blood. The CDR3 reads CASSLSGSSYNEQFF. Written as DNA, the CDR3 is TGTGCCAGCAGTTTGAGCGGGAGCTCCTACAATGAGCAGTTCTTC.